The sequence of this TCR beta chain was determined in a study of T cell repertoires in cytomegalovirus infection. About the research overall: HLA-C-restricted CMV epitopes, recently identified, and well-studied HLA-B-restricted ones were used by the study. Whole-study results and caveats: Predominance within the ex vivo response was attributable to HLA-C-restricted CMV-specific TCR beta clonotypes.

This clonotype has more than one count but fewer than ten. Antigen unknown. This CDR3 contains 15 residues. CDR1 is SGHRS, CDR2 YFSETQ, per germline. V lost 1 base, J lost 1 base, and 11 bases lay in between. MiXCR, applied by TCRdb to the reads, yields one record per CDR3 protein. The table has under 95,000 distinct CDR3 sequences, 45% to 55% seen once. V gene TRBV5-1 combines with J gene TRBJ2-5; no firm D call. The sequence derives from a human donor in good health (CMV status not recorded). Some clones in this sample may be carry-over from other donors' samples. The sequencing here drew on CD8+ T cells from cultured PBMCs, taken from culture after CMV antigen stimulation. Here the CDR3 DNA reads TGCGCCAGCAGCTTGATTCTTGGCAGCCAAGAGACCCAGTACTTC. Its translation: CASSLILGSQETQYF.